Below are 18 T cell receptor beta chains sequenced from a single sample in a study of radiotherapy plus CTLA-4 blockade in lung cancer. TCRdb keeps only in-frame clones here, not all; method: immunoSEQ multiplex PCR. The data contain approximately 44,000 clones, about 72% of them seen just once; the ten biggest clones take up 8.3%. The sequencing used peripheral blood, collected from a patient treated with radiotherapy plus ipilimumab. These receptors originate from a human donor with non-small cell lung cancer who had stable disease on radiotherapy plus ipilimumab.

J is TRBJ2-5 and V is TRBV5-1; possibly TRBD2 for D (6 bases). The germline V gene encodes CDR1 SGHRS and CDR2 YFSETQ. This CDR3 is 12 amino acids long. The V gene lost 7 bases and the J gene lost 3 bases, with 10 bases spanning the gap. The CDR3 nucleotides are TGCGCCAGCCGGCGGGGAGAAGAGACCCAGTACTTC. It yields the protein CASRRGEETQYF.

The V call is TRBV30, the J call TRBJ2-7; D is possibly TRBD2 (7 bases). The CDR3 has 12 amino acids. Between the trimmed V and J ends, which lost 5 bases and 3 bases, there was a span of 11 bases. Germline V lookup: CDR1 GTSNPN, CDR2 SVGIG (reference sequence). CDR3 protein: CAWERGGYEQYF. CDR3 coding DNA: TGTGCCTGGGAGAGGGGGGGCTACGAGCAGTACTTC.

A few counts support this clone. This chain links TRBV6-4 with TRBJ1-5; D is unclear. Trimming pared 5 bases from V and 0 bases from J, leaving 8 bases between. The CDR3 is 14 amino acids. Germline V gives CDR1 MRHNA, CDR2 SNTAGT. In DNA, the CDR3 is TGTGCCAGCAGTCCAGAGTCTAGCAATCAGCCCCAGCATTTT. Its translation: CASSPESSNQPQHF.

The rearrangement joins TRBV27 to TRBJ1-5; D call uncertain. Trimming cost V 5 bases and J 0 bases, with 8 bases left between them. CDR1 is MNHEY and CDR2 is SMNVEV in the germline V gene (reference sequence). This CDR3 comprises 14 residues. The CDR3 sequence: CASSQRDSNQPQHF. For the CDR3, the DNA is TGTGCCAGCAGTCAAAGGGATAGCAATCAGCCCCAGCATTTT.

The CDR3 coding sequence is TGTGCCAGCAGCTTATCCGGGACAGGGATTTCACCCCTCCACTTT. Translated: CASSLSGTGISPLHF. The V call is TRBV13, the J call TRBJ1-6, with TRBD1 identical over 9 bases. The CDR3 covers 15 residues. The V and J ends lost 2 bases and 9 bases, in that order; junction bases with no gene match: 5. Looked up from germline, CDR1 is PRHDT and CDR2 is FYEKMQ (reference sequence).

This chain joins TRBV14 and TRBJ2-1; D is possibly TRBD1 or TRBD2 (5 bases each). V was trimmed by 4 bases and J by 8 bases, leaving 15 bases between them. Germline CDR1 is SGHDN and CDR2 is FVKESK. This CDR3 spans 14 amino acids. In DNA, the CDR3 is TGTGCCAGCAGCCCGCCGGGGCTTAGCTATGAGCAGTTCTTC. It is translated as CASSPPGLSYEQFF.

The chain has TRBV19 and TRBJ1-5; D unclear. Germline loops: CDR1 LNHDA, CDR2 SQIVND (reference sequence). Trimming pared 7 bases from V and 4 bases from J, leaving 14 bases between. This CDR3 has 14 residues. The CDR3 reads CASKWAGRNQPQHF. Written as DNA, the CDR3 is TGTGCCAGTAAGTGGGCAGGCCGAAATCAGCCCCAGCATTTT.

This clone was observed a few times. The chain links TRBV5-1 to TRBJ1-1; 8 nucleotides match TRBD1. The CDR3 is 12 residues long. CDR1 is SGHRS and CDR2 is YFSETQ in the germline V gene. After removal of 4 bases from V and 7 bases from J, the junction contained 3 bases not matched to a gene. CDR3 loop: CASSGTGYEAFF. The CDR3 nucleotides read TGCGCCAGCAGCGGGACAGGTTATGAAGCTTTCTTT.

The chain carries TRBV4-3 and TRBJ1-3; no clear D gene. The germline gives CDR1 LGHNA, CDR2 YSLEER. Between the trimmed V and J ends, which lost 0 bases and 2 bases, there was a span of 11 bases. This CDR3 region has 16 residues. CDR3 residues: CASSQELRAAGNTIYF. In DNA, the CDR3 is TGCGCCAGCAGCCAAGAGCTGAGGGCCGCTGGAAACACCATATATTTT.

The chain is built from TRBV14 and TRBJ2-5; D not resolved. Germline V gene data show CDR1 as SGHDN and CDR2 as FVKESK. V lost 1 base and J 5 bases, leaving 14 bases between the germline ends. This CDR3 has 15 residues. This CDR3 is CASSQGLNPGETQYF. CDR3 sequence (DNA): TGTGCCAGCAGCCAAGGACTGAACCCCGGGGAGACCCAGTACTTC.

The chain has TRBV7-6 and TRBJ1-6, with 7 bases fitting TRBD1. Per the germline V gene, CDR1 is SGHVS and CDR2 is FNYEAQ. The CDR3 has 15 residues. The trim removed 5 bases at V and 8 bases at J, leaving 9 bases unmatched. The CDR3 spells CASSRGGFQDSPLHF. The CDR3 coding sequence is TGTGCCAGCAGCCGAGGGGGCTTTCAGGATTCACCCCTCCACTTT. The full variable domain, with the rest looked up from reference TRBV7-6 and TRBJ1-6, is GAGVSQSPRYKVTKRGQDVALRCDPISGHVSLYWYRQALGQGPEFLTYFNYEAQQDKSGLPNDRFSAERPEGSISTLTIQRTEQRDSAMYRCASSRGGFQDSPLHFGNGTRLTVT.

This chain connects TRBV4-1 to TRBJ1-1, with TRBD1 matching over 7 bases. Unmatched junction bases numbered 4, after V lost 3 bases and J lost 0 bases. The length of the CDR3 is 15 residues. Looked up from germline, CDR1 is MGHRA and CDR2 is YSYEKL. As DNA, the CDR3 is TGCGCCAGCAGCCAGACGGACAGGATGAACACTGAAGCTTTCTTT. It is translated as CASSQTDRMNTEAFF.

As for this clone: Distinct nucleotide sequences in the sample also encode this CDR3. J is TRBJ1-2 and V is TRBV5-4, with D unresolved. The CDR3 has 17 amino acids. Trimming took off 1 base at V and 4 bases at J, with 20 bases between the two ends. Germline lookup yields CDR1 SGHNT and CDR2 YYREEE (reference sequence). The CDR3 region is CASSLNKGSEGSYGYTF. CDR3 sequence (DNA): TGTGCCAGCAGCTTGAATAAGGGTTCAGAAGGATCCTATGGCTACACCTTC. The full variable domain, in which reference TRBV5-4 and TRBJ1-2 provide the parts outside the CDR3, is ETGVTQSPTHLIKTRGQQVTLRCSSQSGHNTVSWYQQALGQGPQFIFQYYREEENGRGNFPPRFSGLQFPNYSSELNVNALELDDSALYLCASSLNKGSEGSYGYTFGSGTRLTVV.

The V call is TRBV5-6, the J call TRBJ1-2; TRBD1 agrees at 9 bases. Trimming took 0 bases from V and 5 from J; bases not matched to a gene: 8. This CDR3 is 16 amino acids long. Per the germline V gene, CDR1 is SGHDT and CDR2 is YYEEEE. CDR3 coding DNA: TGTGCCAGCAGCTTGGCCTTGGGACAGGGCCGATATGGCTACACCTTC. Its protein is CASSLALGQGRYGYTF.

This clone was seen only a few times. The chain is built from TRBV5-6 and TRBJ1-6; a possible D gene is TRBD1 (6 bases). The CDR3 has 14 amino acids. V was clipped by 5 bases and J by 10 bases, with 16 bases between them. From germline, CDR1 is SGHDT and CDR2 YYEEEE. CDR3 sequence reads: CASSFTGFGSPLHF. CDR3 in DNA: TGTGCCAGCAGTTTTACAGGGTTTGGATCACCCCTCCACTTT.

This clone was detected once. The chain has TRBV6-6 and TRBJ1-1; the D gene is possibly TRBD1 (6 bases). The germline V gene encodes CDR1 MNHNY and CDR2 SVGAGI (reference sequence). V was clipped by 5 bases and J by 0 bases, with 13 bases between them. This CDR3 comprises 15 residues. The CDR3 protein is CASSPRGGLNTEAFF. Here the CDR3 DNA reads TGTGCCAGCAGTCCTCGGGGGGGGCTGAACACTGAAGCTTTCTTT.

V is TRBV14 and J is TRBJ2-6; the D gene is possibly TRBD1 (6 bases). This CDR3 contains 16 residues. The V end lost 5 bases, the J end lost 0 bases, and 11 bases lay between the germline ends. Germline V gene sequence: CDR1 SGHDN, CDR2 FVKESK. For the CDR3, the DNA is TGTGCCAGCAGCGAAACAGGGATCTCTGGGGCCAACGTCCTGACTTTC. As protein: CASSETGISGANVLTF.

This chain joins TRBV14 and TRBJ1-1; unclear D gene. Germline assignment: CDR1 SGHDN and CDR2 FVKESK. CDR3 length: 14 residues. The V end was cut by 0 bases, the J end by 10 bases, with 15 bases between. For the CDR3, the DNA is TGTGCCAGCAGCCAAGATAGTATAGCTTTCGGAGCTTTCTTT. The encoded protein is CASSQDSIAFGAFF.